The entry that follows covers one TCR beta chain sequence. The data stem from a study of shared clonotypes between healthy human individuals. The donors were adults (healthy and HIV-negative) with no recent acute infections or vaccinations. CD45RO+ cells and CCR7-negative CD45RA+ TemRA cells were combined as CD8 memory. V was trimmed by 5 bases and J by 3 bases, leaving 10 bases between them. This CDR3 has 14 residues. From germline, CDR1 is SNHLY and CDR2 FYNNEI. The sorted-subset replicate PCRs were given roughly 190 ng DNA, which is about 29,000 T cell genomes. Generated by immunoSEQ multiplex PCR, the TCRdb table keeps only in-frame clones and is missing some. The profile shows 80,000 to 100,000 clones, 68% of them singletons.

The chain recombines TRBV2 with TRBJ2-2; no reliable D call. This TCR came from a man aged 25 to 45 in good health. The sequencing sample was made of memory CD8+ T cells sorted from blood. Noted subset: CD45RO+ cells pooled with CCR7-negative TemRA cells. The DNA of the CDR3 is TGTGCCAGCAGTCAGATTGTGGACACCGGGGAGCTGTTTTTT. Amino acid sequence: CASSQIVDTGELFF. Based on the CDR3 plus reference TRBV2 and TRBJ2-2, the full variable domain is EPEVTQTPSHQVTQMGQEVILRCVPISNHLYFYWYRQILGQKVEFLVSFYNNEISEKSEIFDDQFSVERPDGSNFTLKIRSTKLEDSAMYFCASSQIVDTGELFFGEGSRLTVL.